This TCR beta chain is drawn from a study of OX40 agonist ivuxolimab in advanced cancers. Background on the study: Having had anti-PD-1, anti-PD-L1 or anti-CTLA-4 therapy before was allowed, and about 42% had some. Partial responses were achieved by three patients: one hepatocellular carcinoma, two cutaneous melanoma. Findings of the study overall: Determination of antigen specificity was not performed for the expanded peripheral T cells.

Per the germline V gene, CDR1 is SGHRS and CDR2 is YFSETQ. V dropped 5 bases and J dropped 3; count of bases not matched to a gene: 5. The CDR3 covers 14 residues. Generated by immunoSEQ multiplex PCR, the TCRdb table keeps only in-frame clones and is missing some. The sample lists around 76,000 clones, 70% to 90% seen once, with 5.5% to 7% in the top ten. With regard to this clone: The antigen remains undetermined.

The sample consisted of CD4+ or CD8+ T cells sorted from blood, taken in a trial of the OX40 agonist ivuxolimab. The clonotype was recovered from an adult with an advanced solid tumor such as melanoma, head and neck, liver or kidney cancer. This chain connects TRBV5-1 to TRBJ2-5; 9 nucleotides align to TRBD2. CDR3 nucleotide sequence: TGCGCCAGCAGAGCGGGGGGCAGGGAAGAGACCCAGTACTTC. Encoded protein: CASRAGGREETQYF.